Presented here are 12 T cell receptor beta chains from one specimen sequenced in a study of a mutant IDH1 vaccine in newly diagnosed glioma. Repertoires were generated with immunoSEQ multiplex PCR, while TCRdb's copy carries only in-frame clones and drops some. The table records tens of thousands of clones, roughly four fifths of them present only once. The antigens for these receptors are not known. Stated time point: week 47, end of study. One vaccine dose held 300 ug of mutant IDH1 20-mer peptide and came with topical imiquimod. The source material was PBMCs, sampled from a glioma patient whose treatment included an IDH1 peptide vaccine. The source is a man aged 25 to 45 with glioma.

The J gene is TRBJ1-3, the V gene TRBV5-1; 7 positions match TRBD1. The V gene end was trimmed by 4 bases and the J gene end by 3 bases; junction bases not matched to a gene: 10. Per germline, CDR1 SGHRS and CDR2 YFSETQ. The CDR3 loop spans 16 amino acids. The CDR3 spells CASSPNRDSYGNTIYF. The CDR3 nucleotides read TGCGCCAGCAGCCCCAACCGGGACAGCTATGGAAACACCATATATTTT.

The chain carries TRBV10-3 and TRBJ1-1, with 8 bases identical to TRBD1. Germline values: CDR1 ENHRY, CDR2 SYGVKD. This CDR3 contains 14 residues. V was clipped by 5 bases and J by 4 bases; unmatched bases: 6. CDR3 coding DNA: TGTGCCATCAGTCAATTAACAGGGGGCACTGAAGCTTTCTTT. Translation gives CAISQLTGGTEAFF.

Only a few counts were recorded for this clone. This chain links TRBV20-1 with TRBJ1-1, with D uncertain. V shed 2 bases and J shed 1 base, with 2 bases lying between them. The CDR3 runs 11 residues. Germline lookup yields CDR1 DFQATT and CDR2 SNEGSKA (reference sequence). CDR3 DNA sequence: TGCAGTGCTAGAAGGAACACTGAAGCTTTCTTT. Amino acid sequence: CSARRNTEAFF.

This chain connects TRBV6-1 to TRBJ2-3; 10 nucleotides agree with TRBD1. Germline V CDR1 and CDR2: MNHNS, SASEGT. Trimming took 6 bases from V and 3 from J; bases not matched to a gene: 6. The CDR3 is 15 residues long. The CDR3 nucleotides read TGTGCCAGCAGGGACCGGGACAGGGGTACAGATACGCAGTATTTT. Translated: CASRDRDRGTDTQYF.

The V gene is TRBV27, the J gene TRBJ1-5, with 12 nucleotides matching TRBD1. The trim removed 8 bases at V and 6 bases at J, leaving 11 bases unmatched. Germline V gives CDR1 MNHEY, CDR2 SMNVEV (reference sequence). The CDR3 contains 16 residues. CDR3 bases: TGTGCCAGCCGGGACAGGGGGCGGGTAAGGGGTCAGCCCCAGCATTTT. It translates to CASRDRGRVRGQPQHF.

This chain links TRBV20-1 with TRBJ2-1, with D unclear. The length of the CDR3 is 10 residues. Germline CDR1 reads DFQATT; CDR2 reads SNEGSKA (reference sequence). Trimming removed 3 bases from V and 8 bases from J, with 5 bases in between. CDR3 amino acids: CSASPHEQFF. The CDR3, as DNA: TGCAGTGCTAGCCCACATGAGCAGTTCTTC.

This clone was picked up a small number of times. This chain uses TRBV6-4 with TRBJ2-2, with 9 bases identical to TRBD1. Germline lookup yields CDR1 MRHNA and CDR2 SNTAGT. CDR3 length: 15 residues. V lost 2 bases, J lost 3 bases, and 1 base stayed unmatched. The DNA for the CDR3 is TGTGCCAGCAGTGACGGGACAGGGCACACCGGGGAGCTGTTTTTT. Encoded protein: CASSDGTGHTGELFF.

The rearrangement joins TRBV6-5 to TRBJ1-5; D is possibly TRBD1 (6 bases). V was shortened by 5 bases and J by 4 bases, with 12 bases between the two germline ends. This CDR3 region has 14 residues. Per the germline V gene, CDR1 is MNHEY and CDR2 is SVGAGI. The CDR3 loop reads CASSRGNWNQPQHF. DNA of the CDR3: TGTGCCAGCAGTAGGGGGAATTGGAATCAGCCCCAGCATTTT.

This chain connects TRBV5-1 to TRBJ2-7; a weak D match, TRBD1 (7 bases). The CDR3 runs to 14 residues. V lost 3 bases, J lost 3 bases, and 13 bases lay in between. CDR1 is SGHRS and CDR2 is YFSETQ in the germline V gene. For the CDR3, the DNA is TGCGCCAGCAGCTCAGGGGGGTCTGGCTACGAGCAGTACTTC. It yields the protein CASSSGGSGYEQYF.

The chain couples TRBV19 to TRBJ1-2; TRBD1 matches 10 bases. V gave up 9 bases and J gave up 5 bases; unmatched junction bases: 15. Germline V CDR1 and CDR2: LNHDA, SQIVND (reference sequence). The CDR3 runs 16 residues. The CDR3 region has the DNA TGTGCCAGCCTAGACGAAAGGGACAGGGGTCCTTATGGCTACACCTTC. It encodes CASLDERDRGPYGYTF.

The V call is TRBV4-1, the J call TRBJ2-5, with 7 bases that match TRBD2. V lost 4 bases and J lost 2; bases outside the gene matches: 13. The V gene's germline CDR1 is MGHRA and CDR2 YSYEKL. This CDR3 contains 17 residues. CDR3 amino acids: CASSLFGGGTIQETQYF. Here the CDR3 DNA reads TGCGCCAGCAGCCTTTTTGGGGGGGGTACTATTCAAGAGACCCAGTACTTC.

The V and J genes are TRBV5-5 and TRBJ1-2; D is possibly TRBD1 (5 bases). The CDR3 spans 15 residues. Germline loops: CDR1 SGHKS, CDR2 YYEKEE (reference sequence). Trimming cost V 3 bases and J 4 bases, with 16 bases left between them. CDR3 protein: CASSSTVPTGYGYTF. The CDR3 DNA is TGTGCCAGCAGCTCGACAGTCCCAACGGGCTATGGCTACACCTTC.